A selection of T cell receptor beta chains follows, all from one sample in a study of blood T cells in healthy people across ages. TCRdb independently ran MiXCR on the 5' RACE reads; one entry per CDR3 protein. In the table there are some 1.5 million distinct CDR3 sequences, roughly 27% of which are singletons. Input material: blood. Receptors originate from a woman aged 25 to 45 in good health. Each CDR3 is given with its conserved first and last residue. A D gene is named only where the DNA matches it firmly. Some rows mark clone size as missing; the rest say once, few, many or name a class of expanded clone.

abundance	v_gene	d_gene	j_gene	CDR3nt	CDR3aa
NA	TRBV3-1	TRBD2	TRBJ2-3	TGTGCCAGCAGCGGACTAGCGGGAGACGATACGCAGTATTTT	CASSGLAGDDTQYF
many	TRBV20-1	TRBD1	TRBJ1-2	TGCAGTGCCTTGGGACAGGGGGCTGACGATGGCTACACCTTC	CSALGQGADDGYTF
NA	TRBV7-2	TRBD1	TRBJ2-1	TGTGCCAGCAGCCCCCGGGACAGGGTTAGACATGAGCAGTTCTTC	CASSPRDRVRHEQFF
few	TRBV20-1	NA	TRBJ2-1	TGCAGTGCTAGGGCAATTGTCACGGGACTCGTAACCTACAATGAGCAGTTCTTC	CSARAIVTGLVTYNEQFF
NA	TRBV30	NA	TRBJ1-2	TGTGCCTGGAGTGTACTAGGAAGGGGAGCTAACTATGGCTACACCTTC	CAWSVLGRGANYGYTF
NA	TRBV4-3	TRBD2	TRBJ2-1	TGCGCCAGCAGCCAAGATCGCAGCGGGAGGTTTGAGCAGTTCTTC	CASSQDRSGRFEQFF
few	TRBV6-5	TRBD1	TRBJ2-7	TGTGCCAGCTTACGGACAGGTCCCTACGAGCAGTACTTC	CASLRTGPYEQYF
NA	TRBV5-1	TRBD2	TRBJ2-3	TGCGCCAGCAGCTTGCCGACTAGCGGGGGACGAGATACGCAGTATTTT	CASSLPTSGGRDTQYF
NA	TRBV5-6	TRBD2	TRBJ2-1	TGTGCCAGCAGCTTAACCGGGACTAGCAGTTCGAATGAGCAGTTCTTC	CASSLTGTSSSNEQFF
few	TRBV14	NA	TRBJ1-1	TGTGCCAGCAGCCAAGATGGCGTAGCACAGCGGAAAGCTTTCTTT	CASSQDGVAQRKAFF
NA	TRBV5-6	NA	TRBJ1-1	TGTGCCAGCAGCTCCCAGGCGAGGCTGAAAACTGAAGCTTTCTTT	CASSSQARLKTEAFF
NA	TRBV20-1	TRBD2	TRBJ2-1	TGCAGTGCTAGAGCGCTAGCGGGCCTTAAAGAGCAGTTCTTC	CSARALAGLKEQFF
once	TRBV6-1	NA	TRBJ1-1	TGTGCCAGCAGTGAAACCCGGGGGCAGAACACTGAAGCTTTCTTT	CASSETRGQNTEAFF
few	TRBV7-3	NA	TRBJ2-1	TGTGCCAGCAGCTTAAACCGGGGGAAAAATGAGCAGTTCTTC	CASSLNRGKNEQFF
many	TRBV7-9	TRBD2	TRBJ2-5	TGTGCCAGCAGCTTAGATAGCGGGAGCCAAGAGACCCAGTACTTC	CASSLDSGSQETQYF
once	TRBV7-2	TRBD2	TRBJ2-7	TGTGCCAGCAGCTTTGGACTAGCGGGTTCCGAGCAGTACTTC	CASSFGLAGSEQYF
NA	TRBV28	NA	TRBJ2-3	TGTGCCAGCAGTTTTACAGATTACAATACGCAGTATTTT	CASSFTDYNTQYF
NA	TRBV24-1	TRBD1	TRBJ2-1	TGTGCCACCAGTGAGACGAACAGGGGGTCGGAGACCCAGTTCTTC	CATSETNRGSETQFF
few	TRBV20-1	NA	TRBJ1-4	TGCAGTGCAGGTCCGGGGGGGCCCGATGAAAAACTGTTTTTT	CSAGPGGPDEKLFF
few	TRBV2	NA	TRBJ2-4	TGTGCCAGCAGTGTTCAGGGGTCAGAAAACATTCAGTACTTC	CASSVQGSENIQYF
few	TRBV4-3	TRBD1	TRBJ1-2	TGCGCCAGCAGCCAAGGCACAGGGGGTACTGGGGGCTACACCTTC	CASSQGTGGTGGYTF
NA	TRBV12-3/TRBV12-4	NA	TRBJ1-6	TGTGCCAGCAGGCCGGATTTAATAGCTCCCCTCCACTTT	CASRPDLIAPLHF
NA	TRBV18	TRBD1	TRBJ2-3	TGTGCCAGCTTGACAGGGGGCACAGATACGCAGTATTTT	CASLTGGTDTQYF
NA	TRBV5-4	NA	TRBJ1-4	TGTGCCAGCAGCTTGAAGGCAGGGGCTAATGAAAAACTGTTTTTT	CASSLKAGANEKLFF
many	TRBV20-1	NA	TRBJ2-7	TGCAGTGCTAGAGATTCTGGGCCCTACGAGCAGTACTTC	CSARDSGPYEQYF
NA	TRBV15	NA	TRBJ2-3	TGTGCCACCAGTATAGAGACTGGGGGAGGTACGCAGTATTTT	CATSIETGGGTQYF
NA	TRBV2	TRBD1	TRBJ2-7	TGTGCCAGCCTCCGGGACAGTACCTACGAGCAGTACTTC	CASLRDSTYEQYF
NA	TRBV5-1	NA	TRBJ2-1	TGCGCCAGCAACTCGAGAGGTACAGGCAATGAGCAGTTCTTC	CASNSRGTGNEQFF
NA	TRBV20-1	TRBD1	TRBJ2-1	TGCAGTGCCTCACAGGGGGCGGCCTACAATGAGCAGTTCTTC	CSASQGAAYNEQFF
NA	TRBV20-1	TRBD1	TRBJ2-1	TGCAGTGCTTCACGACAGGGAATTAGCGATGAGCAGTTCTTC	CSASRQGISDEQFF
NA	TRBV18	TRBD1	TRBJ1-2	TGTGCCAGCTCACCGGCACAGGGGGCCAGCTATGGCTACACCTTC	CASSPAQGASYGYTF
NA	TRBV2	TRBD2	TRBJ2-5	TGTGCCAGCAGACTCACTAGCGGGGGGGCTCAAGAGACCCAGTACTTC	CASRLTSGGAQETQYF